Sequencing of this T cell receptor beta chain was carried out in a study of CD8+ T cells in alopecia areata. It was cDNA, reverse transcribed from extracted RNA, that served as the sequencing template. Profiling relied on immunoSEQ multiplex PCR, and the TCRdb table lists in-frame clones only, not all of them. The sample has roughly 98,000 clones; 60% to 65% are singletons. Per germline, CDR1 MNHEY and CDR2 SMNVEV (reference sequence). V was trimmed by 4 bases and J by 2 bases, leaving 8 bases between them. This CDR3 region has 13 residues. Treatment indicated: oral pan-JAK inhibitor, 5-10 mg twice daily.

Sequenced material: CD8+ T cells sorted from blood, taken at week 4, from a patient treated with tofacitinib. This clonotype was sampled from a human donor with alopecia areata. The rearrangement uses TRBV27 and TRBJ1-2; no reliable D call. The CDR3 DNA sequence: TGTGCCAGCAGTTCCGGGAACAACTATGGCTACACCTTC. It encodes CASSSGNNYGYTF.